This TCR beta chain originates from a study of blood T cell repertoires in COVID-19. Across the study: Donors in the United States, Italy and Spain gave samples during acute or convalescent COVID-19. T cells, B-cell-depleted T cells, or PBMCs supplied cDNA or gDNA.

Libraries were prepared by immunoSEQ multiplex PCR; TCRdb keeps only in-frame clonotypes and omits some of them. This table has about 41,000 clones, approximately 80% appearing once. This TCR was sampled from a woman over 75 with acute or convalescent COVID-19. Sequencing was done on a sample of peripheral blood.

The chain's CDR3 is CASSPGAGGITGELFF. Written as DNA, the CDR3 is TGCGCCAGCAGCCCCGGGGCGGGGGGGATCACCGGGGAGCTGTTTTTT. The chain employs TRBV4-3 and TRBJ2-2, with 9 bases that match TRBD2. Germline-derived CDR1 and CDR2 are LGHNA and YSLEER. The CDR3 covers 16 residues. The V segment lost 4 bases and the J segment 4 bases; nucleotides outside the gene matches: 7.